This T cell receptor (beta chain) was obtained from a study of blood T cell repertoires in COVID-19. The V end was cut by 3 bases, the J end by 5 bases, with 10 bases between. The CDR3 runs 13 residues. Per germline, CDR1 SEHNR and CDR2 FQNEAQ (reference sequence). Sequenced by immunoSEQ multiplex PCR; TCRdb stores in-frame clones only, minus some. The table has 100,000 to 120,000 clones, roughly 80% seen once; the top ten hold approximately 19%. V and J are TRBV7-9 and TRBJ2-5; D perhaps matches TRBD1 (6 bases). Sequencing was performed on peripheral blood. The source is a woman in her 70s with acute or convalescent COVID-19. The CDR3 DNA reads TGTGCCAGCAGCTTCAGGGGTGAGGAGACCCAGTACTTC. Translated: CASSFRGEETQYF.